Below are 11 T cell receptor beta chains sequenced from a single sample in a study of molecular identifiers for immune sequencing clone quantification. TCRdb called the PCR reads again in MiXCR, with one record for every CDR3 protein. The sample has about 640,000 distinct CDR3 sequences; 15% to 20% are singletons. Sequenced sample: naive CD8+ T cells from blood, with Jurkat cell RNA spiked in. Subset here: FACS-sorted CD8+CD4-CCR7+CD45RA+ naive T cells. The receptors shown here come from a human donor in good health. Some libraries in this study had Jurkat cell RNA spiked in.

Ten or more counts support this clonotype. The rearrangement joins TRBV27 to TRBJ2-7, with D tentatively TRBD1 (5 bases). CDR1 MNHEY and CDR2 SMNVEV come from the germline V gene (reference sequence). Trimming stripped 2 bases from V and 2 bases from J, with 13 bases between. The CDR3 has 15 amino acids. The CDR3 DNA is TGTGCCAGCAGTTTAGTTACAGGCGGCCCCTACGAGCAGTACTTC. Protein: CASSLVTGGPYEQYF.

On this clonotype itself: A much larger clonotype is one base distant, so this may be a read error. The J gene is TRBJ1-5, the V gene TRBV28; D gene unclear. Trimming removed 5 bases at V and 5 bases at J, with 10 bases between. Germline lookup yields CDR1 MDHEN and CDR2 SYDVKM. The CDR3 is made up of 13 amino acids. The CDR3 here is CASSMAAHQPQHF. CDR3 nucleotides: TGTGCCAGCAGTATGGCAGCTCATCAGCCCCAGCATTTT.

This clonotype appeared a few times. The chain is built from TRBV10-1 and TRBJ2-5; no firm D call. CDR3 size: 15 residues. Germline values: CDR1 WNHNN, CDR2 SYGVQD (reference sequence). Trimming removed 0 bases at V and 1 base at J, with 9 bases between. CDR3 nucleotides: TGCGCCAGCAGTGAGTCGTTGGATACCCAAGAGACCCAGTACTTC. It yields the protein CASSESLDTQETQYF.

This clonotype was seen repeatedly, ten times or more. The chain couples TRBV7-6 to TRBJ2-3; D is possibly TRBD2 (6 bases). V dropped 5 bases and J dropped 6 bases, with 21 bases sitting between them. Germline V gene lookup returns CDR1 SGHVS and CDR2 FNYEAQ. The CDR3 consists of 16 residues. Written as DNA, the CDR3 is TGTGCCAGCAGCCCCCGCGCCGGGGGACTCGGGGATACGCAGTATTTT. Amino acid sequence: CASSPRAGGLGDTQYF.

V and J are TRBV13 and TRBJ2-1, with 7 bases aligning to TRBD2. J lost 4 bases, V lost 5 bases, and 11 bases had no gene match. In germline, CDR1 is PRHDT, CDR2 FYEKMQ (reference sequence). CDR3 size: 16 residues. CDR3 coding DNA: TGTGCCAGCAGCCCACCAAGCGGGACCCTATACAATGAGCAGTTCTTC. Translation gives CASSPPSGTLYNEQFF.

As concerns this clonotype: Given a much more abundant clone one base away, this may be a read error. The chain recombines TRBV6-5 with TRBJ1-1; no clear D gene. The CDR3 is 14 amino acids. Germline values: CDR1 MNHEY, CDR2 SVGAGI. Trimming pared 2 bases from V and 6 bases from J, leaving 13 bases between. The CDR3 DNA is TGTGCCAGCAGTTACGGAGAGGAGTTCTCTGAAGCTTTCTTT. Translated: CASSYGEEFSEAFF.

V gene TRBV12-3 or TRBV12-4 combines with J gene TRBJ2-2; 9 nucleotides line up with TRBD1. The J segment lost 4 bases and the V segment lost 6 bases, leaving 6 bases of the junction unmatched. This CDR3 has 15 amino acids. Here the CDR3 DNA reads TGTGCCAGCAGAGACCCGGGACAGGGCACCGGGGAGCTGTTTTTT. The encoded protein is CASRDPGQGTGELFF.

This clonotype was counted many times. V and J are TRBV9 and TRBJ2-3, with 9 bases identical to TRBD2. CDR1 and CDR2 from the germline V gene are SGDLS and YYNGEE. This CDR3 has 15 residues. The J segment lost 2 bases and the V segment lost 0 bases, leaving 1 base of the junction unmatched. CDR3 region: CASSVASGVTDTQYF. The CDR3 nucleotides read TGTGCCAGCAGCGTAGCTAGCGGGGTCACAGATACGCAGTATTTT.

This clonotype was counted many times. This sequence joins TRBV12-3 or TRBV12-4 and TRBJ2-3; 10 positions agree with TRBD2. Trimming removed 4 bases from V and 0 bases from J; junction bases left unmatched: 4. This CDR3 has 16 residues. The chain's CDR3 is CASSYLAGESTDTQYF. In nucleotides, the CDR3 is TGTGCCAGCAGTTACCTAGCGGGGGAAAGCACAGATACGCAGTATTTT.

This clonotype appeared many times. The V and J genes are TRBV12-3 or TRBV12-4 and TRBJ2-3, with D uncertain. The CDR3 totals 14 residues. Trimming pared 2 bases from V and 0 bases from J, leaving 6 bases between. The CDR3 spells CASSLKLSTDTQYF. The CDR3 DNA follows: TGTGCCAGCAGTTTAAAATTAAGCACAGATACGCAGTATTTT.

This clonotype came up a few times. The rearrangement joins TRBV6-2 or TRBV6-3 to TRBJ2-1; 14 nucleotides line up with TRBD2. The trim removed 4 bases at V and 0 bases at J, leaving 2 bases unmatched. The CDR3 loop spans 17 amino acids. Germline lookup yields CDR1 MNHEY and CDR2 SVGEGT. CDR3 amino acids: CASSWTSGGSSYNEQFF. CDR3 nucleotide sequence: TGTGCCAGCAGTTGGACTAGCGGGGGGAGCTCCTACAATGAGCAGTTCTTC.